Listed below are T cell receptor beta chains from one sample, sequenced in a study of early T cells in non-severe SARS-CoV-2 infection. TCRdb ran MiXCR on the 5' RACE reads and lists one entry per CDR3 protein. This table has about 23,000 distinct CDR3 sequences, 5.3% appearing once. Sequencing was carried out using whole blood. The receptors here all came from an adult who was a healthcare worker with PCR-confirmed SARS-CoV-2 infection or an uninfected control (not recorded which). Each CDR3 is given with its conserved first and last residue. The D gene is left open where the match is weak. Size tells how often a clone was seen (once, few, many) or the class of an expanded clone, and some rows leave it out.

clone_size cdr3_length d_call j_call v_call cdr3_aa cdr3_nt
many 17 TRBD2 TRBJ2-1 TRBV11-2 CASSFPGLAGGPNEQFF TGTGCCAGCAGCTTTCCGGGACTAGCGGGGGGTCCCAATGAGCAGTTCTTC
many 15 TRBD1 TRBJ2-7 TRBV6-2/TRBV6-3 CASSKPGQGIHEQYF TGTGCCAGCAGCAAACCGGGACAGGGTATCCACGAGCAGTACTTC
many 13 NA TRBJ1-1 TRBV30 CAWRNMVTTEAFF TGTGCCTGGAGAAACATGGTTACTACTGAAGCTTTCTTT
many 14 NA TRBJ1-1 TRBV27 CASSFGQGGTEAFF TGTGCCAGCAGTTTCGGGCAGGGTGGTACTGAAGCTTTCTTT
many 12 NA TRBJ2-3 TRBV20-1 CSVRASTDTQYF TGCAGTGTCCGGGCTAGCACAGATACGCAGTATTTT
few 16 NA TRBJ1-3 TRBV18 CASSPFPGDRGNTIYF TGTGCCAGCTCACCGTTTCCAGGGGATCGGGGTAACACCATATATTTT
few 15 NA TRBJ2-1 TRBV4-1 CASSQDMGTGYEQFF TGCGCCAGCAGCCAAGATATGGGAACAGGGTATGAGCAGTTCTTC
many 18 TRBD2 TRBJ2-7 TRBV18 CASSPRLAGQGRVNEQYF TGTGCCAGCTCACCGAGACTAGCGGGACAGGGCCGAGTAAACGAGCAGTACTTC
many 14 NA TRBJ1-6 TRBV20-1 CSARPTGYNSPLHF TGCAGTGCTAGGCCCACAGGATATAATTCACCCCTCCACTTT
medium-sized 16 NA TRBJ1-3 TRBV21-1 CASSKPPNRTGNTIYF TGTGCCAGCAGCAAACCCCCGAACAGGACTGGAAACACCATATATTTT
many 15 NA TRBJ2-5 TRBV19 CASSDRGTRRETQYF TGTGCCAGTAGTGACCGGGGGACTCGGCGAGAGACCCAGTACTTC
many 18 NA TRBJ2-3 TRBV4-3 CASSQDRTSTPSTDTQYF TGCGCCAGCAGCCAAGATCGGACTTCCACACCTAGCACAGATACGCAGTATTTT
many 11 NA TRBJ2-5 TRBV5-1 CASSVEETQYF TGCGCCAGCAGCGTTGAAGAGACCCAGTACTTC
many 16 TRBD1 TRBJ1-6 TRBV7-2 CASSLTGQGGNSPLHF TGTGCCAGCAGCTTAACAGGACAGGGTGGTAATTCACCCCTCCACTTT
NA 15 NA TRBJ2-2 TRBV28 CASSFERSGTGELFF TGTGCCAGCAGTTTTGAACGGTCGGGGACCGGGGAGCTGTTTTTT
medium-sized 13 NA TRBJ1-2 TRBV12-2 CASRLAGHYGYTF TGTGCAAGTCGCTTAGCGGGACACTATGGCTACACCTTC
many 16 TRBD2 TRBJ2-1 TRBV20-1 CSAESGLADTYNEQFF TGCAGTGCTGAATCGGGACTAGCGGACACCTACAATGAGCAGTTCTTC
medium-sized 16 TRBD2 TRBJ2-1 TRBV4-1 CASSQDPGGTYNEQFF TGCGCCAGCAGCCAAGATCCGGGGGGAACCTACAATGAGCAGTTCTTC
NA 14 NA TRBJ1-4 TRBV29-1 CSVEDETGGRKLFF TGCAGCGTTGAAGATGAGACGGGCGGGAGAAAACTGTTTTTT
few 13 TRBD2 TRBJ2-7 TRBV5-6 CASSFGLAGEQYF TGTGCCAGCAGCTTTGGACTAGCCGGCGAGCAGTACTTC
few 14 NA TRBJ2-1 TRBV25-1 CASSEYARFSEQFF TGTGCCAGCAGTGAATATGCCAGGTTCAGTGAGCAGTTCTTC
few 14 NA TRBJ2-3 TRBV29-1 CSVAMGSPTDTQYF TGCAGCGTTGCTATGGGGTCCCCCACAGATACGCAGTATTTT
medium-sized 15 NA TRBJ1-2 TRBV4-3 CASSPSIGTNYGYTF TGCGCCAGCAGCCCATCGATAGGGACTAACTATGGCTACACCTTC
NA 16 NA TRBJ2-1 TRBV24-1 CATSDLQGGGYNEQFF TGTGCCACCAGTGATTTGCAGGGAGGTGGGTACAATGAGCAGTTCTTC
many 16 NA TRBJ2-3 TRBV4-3 CASSHIGPTGTDTQYF TGCGCCAGCAGCCACATAGGTCCGACTGGCACAGATACGCAGTATTTT
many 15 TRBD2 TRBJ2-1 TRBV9 CASSVVAGVYNEQFF TGTGCCAGCAGCGTAGTAGCGGGCGTCTACAATGAGCAGTTCTTC
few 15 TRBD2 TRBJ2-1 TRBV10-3 CAISDRGLAGDEQFF TGTGCCATCAGTGATAGGGGACTAGCGGGAGATGAGCAGTTCTTC
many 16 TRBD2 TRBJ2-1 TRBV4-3 CASSHSSGASYNEQFF TGCGCCAGCAGCCATTCTAGCGGGGCAAGCTACAATGAGCAGTTCTTC
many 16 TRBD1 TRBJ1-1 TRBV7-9 CASRPGQGGMNTEAFF TGTGCCAGCAGACCTGGACAGGGCGGTATGAACACTGAAGCTTTCTTT
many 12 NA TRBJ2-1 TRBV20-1 CSARVDQLEQFF TGCAGTGCTAGAGTCGACCAGTTGGAGCAGTTCTTC
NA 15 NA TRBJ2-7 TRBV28 CASSSGGTYFYEQYF TGTGCCAGCAGTTCAGGGGGGACTTATTTCTACGAGCAGTACTTC
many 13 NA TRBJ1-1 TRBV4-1 CASSLGLNTEAFF TGCGCCAGCAGCCTAGGGCTGAACACTGAAGCTTTCTTT
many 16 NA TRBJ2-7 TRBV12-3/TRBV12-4 CASSFSVGSGSYEQYF TGTGCCAGCAGTTTTTCGGTCGGTAGCGGTTCCTACGAGCAGTACTTC
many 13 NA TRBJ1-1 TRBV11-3 CASSLATGSGAFF TGTGCCAGCAGCTTAGCCACAGGGAGCGGAGCTTTCTTT
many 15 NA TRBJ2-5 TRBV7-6 CASSLARSEQETQYF TGTGCCAGCAGCTTAGCTCGGAGCGAACAAGAGACCCAGTACTTC
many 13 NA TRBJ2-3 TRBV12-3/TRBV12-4 CASSLQLTDTQYF TGTGCCAGCAGTTTACAACTCACAGATACGCAGTATTTT
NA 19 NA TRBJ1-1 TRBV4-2 CASSHPVLARDERNTEAFF TGTGCCAGCAGCCACCCCGTTCTGGCGAGGGACGAGCGCAACACTGAAGCTTTCTTT
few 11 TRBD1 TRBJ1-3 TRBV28 CASRHRDRVYF TGTGCCAGCAGACACCGGGACAGAGTATATTTT
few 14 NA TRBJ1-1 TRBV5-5 CASSLLGEGTEAFF TGTGCCAGCAGCTTGTTGGGGGAAGGAACTGAAGCTTTCTTT
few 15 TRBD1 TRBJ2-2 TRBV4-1 CASSLRTGGTGELFF TGCGCCAGCAGCCTCAGGACAGGGGGCACCGGGGAGCTGTTTTTT
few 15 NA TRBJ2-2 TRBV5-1 CASSELADGTGELFF TGCGCCAGCAGTGAGTTGGCGGACGGCACCGGGGAGCTGTTTTTT